This T cell receptor beta chain was sequenced in a study of blood T cell repertoires in COVID-19. Study summary: Specimens from acute and convalescent COVID-19 originated in the United States, Italy and Spain.

After removal of 6 bases from V and 5 bases from J, the junction contained 7 bases not matched to a gene. The CDR3 totals 15 residues. CDR1 and CDR2 from the germline V gene are SNHLY and FYNNEI. TCRdb's table, derived via immunoSEQ multiplex PCR, lists solely in-frame clones and lacks some. The profile shows some 260,000 clones, over 75% of them singletons. This TCR came from a woman between 70 and 85 years old with COVID-19, enrolled during active disease. The chain recombines TRBV2 with TRBJ1-5; TRBD1 agrees at 10 bases. The sequenced material came from peripheral blood. CDR3 sequence reads: CASRETGGYDQPQHF. CDR3 coding DNA: TGTGCCAGCAGGGAGACAGGGGGCTACGATCAGCCCCAGCATTTT.